Below, 2 T cell receptor beta chains from the same sample are listed, as sequenced in a study of T cell responses to AZD1222 COVID-19 vaccine (dated by TCRdb to 2020 to 2023). Receptors were amplified or captured by the immunoSEQ multiplex PCR assay. The clones in this table, taken by TCRdb from immuneACCESS, are in-frame only. Not every clone is retained; where verified, under half of the shortfall comes from an unresolved V gene, and the cause of the rest is unknown. Across this sample there are 150,000 or so clones, with about nine tenths seen only once. The biggest ten clones account for roughly 3.3% of the sample. The time point label, as the study defines it: about 28 days (+/-7) after the second vaccine dose. The material was peripheral blood, obtained 28 days after the second AZD1222 dose. The receptor set was obtained from an adult who received the AZD1222 COVID-19 vaccine.

The V call is TRBV2, the J call TRBJ1-5; D is uncertain. The CDR3 totals 14 residues. Trimming shortened V by 4 bases and J by 3 bases, and 10 bases separated the two germline ends. The germline gives CDR1 SNHLY, CDR2 FYNNEI. The CDR3 DNA follows: TGTGCCAGCAGTGTAGGGCCGGACAATCAGCCCCAGCATTTT. Encoded protein: CASSVGPDNQPQHF.

A single count supports this clone. The gene calls are TRBV6-5 and TRBJ1-2, with D maybe TRBD1 (5 bases). Per germline, CDR1 MNHEY and CDR2 SVGAGI. Deletions cut 1 base from V and 3 bases from J, with 12 bases between. CDR3 size: 15 residues. CDR3: CASSYFSTVDYGYTF. The CDR3 nucleotides read TGTGCCAGCAGTTACTTTTCGACAGTCGACTATGGCTACACCTTC.